The 2 T cell receptor beta chains in this list originate from one sample, sequenced in a study of blood T cell repertoires in COVID-19. The repertoire was sequenced with immunoSEQ multiplex PCR; TCRdb's copy has only in-frame clones and lacks some. The repertoire holds some 120,000 clones, with about 89% as singletons. Sequencing used peripheral blood. The origin of the receptors is a human donor with acute or convalescent COVID-19. The donor label of this sample is uncertain.

This chain links TRBV30 with TRBJ1-5, with 7 bases lining up with TRBD1. Trimming cost V 2 bases and J 7 bases; bases outside gene matches: 5. CDR3 length: 13 residues. Germline V lookup: CDR1 GTSNPN, CDR2 SVGIG (reference sequence). CDR3 sequence: CAWSSQGGQPQHF. CDR3 sequence (DNA): TGTGCCTGGAGTTCGCAGGGGGGACAGCCCCAGCATTTT.

V and J are TRBV3-1 (or the pseudogene TRBV3-2) and TRBJ1-1, with D perhaps TRBD1 (6 bases). In germline, CDR1 is LGHDT, CDR2 YNNKEL (reference sequence). CDR3 length equals 14 residues. V lost 1 base to trimming and J lost 7 bases, with 13 bases between them. Here the CDR3 reads CASSQARVRGEAFF. The CDR3 region has the DNA TGTGCCAGCAGCCAAGCCAGGGTCAGGGGTGAAGCTTTCTTT.